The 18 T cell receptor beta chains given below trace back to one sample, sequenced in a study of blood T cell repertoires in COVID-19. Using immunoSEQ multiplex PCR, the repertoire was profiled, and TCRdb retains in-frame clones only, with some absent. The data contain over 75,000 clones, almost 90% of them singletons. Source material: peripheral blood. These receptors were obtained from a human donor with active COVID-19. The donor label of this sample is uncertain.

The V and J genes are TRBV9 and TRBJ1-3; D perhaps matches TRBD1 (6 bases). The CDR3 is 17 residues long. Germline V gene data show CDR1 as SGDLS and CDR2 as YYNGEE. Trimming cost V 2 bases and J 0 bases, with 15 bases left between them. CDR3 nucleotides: TGTGCCAGCAGCGTGGGACAAGGGGCCTTCTCTGGAAACACCATATATTTT. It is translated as CASSVGQGAFSGNTIYF.

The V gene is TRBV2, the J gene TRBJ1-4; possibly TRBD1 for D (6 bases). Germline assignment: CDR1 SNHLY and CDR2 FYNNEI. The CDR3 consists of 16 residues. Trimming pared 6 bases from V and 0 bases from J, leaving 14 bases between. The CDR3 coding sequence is TGTGCCAGCAGGGAAAGGACAGAACCAACTAATGAAAAACTGTTTTTT. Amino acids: CASRERTEPTNEKLFF.

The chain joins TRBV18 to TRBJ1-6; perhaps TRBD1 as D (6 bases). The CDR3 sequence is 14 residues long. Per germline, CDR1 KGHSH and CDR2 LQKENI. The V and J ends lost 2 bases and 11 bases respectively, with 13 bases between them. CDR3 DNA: TGTGCCAGCTCACCAGGGGACATAGGAGCACCCCTCCACTTT. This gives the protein CASSPGDIGAPLHF.

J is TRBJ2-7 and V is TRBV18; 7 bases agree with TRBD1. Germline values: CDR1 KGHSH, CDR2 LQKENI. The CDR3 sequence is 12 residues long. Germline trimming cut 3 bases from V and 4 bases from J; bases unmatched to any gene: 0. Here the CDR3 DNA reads TGTGCCAGCTCACCGGGACAGTACGAGCAGTACTTC. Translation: CASSPGQYEQYF.

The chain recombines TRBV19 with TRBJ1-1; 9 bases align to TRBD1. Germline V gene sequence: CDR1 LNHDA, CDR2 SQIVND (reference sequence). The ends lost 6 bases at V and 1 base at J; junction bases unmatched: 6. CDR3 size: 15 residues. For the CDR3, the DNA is TGTGCCAGTAGCTTAATGGGACAGGGGAACACTGAAGCTTTCTTT. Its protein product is CASSLMGQGNTEAFF.

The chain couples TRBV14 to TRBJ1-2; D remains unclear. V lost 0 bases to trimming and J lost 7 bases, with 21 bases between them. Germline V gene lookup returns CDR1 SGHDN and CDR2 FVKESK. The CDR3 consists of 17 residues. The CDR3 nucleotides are TGTGCCAGCAGCCAAGATCTAGGTGGACTTAGCTCGGGTGGCTACACCTTC. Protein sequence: CASSQDLGGLSSGGYTF.

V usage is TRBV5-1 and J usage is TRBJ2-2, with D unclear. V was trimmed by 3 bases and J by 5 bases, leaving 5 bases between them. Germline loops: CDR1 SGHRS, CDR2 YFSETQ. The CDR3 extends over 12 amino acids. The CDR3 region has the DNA TGCGCCAGCAGCTACAATACCGGGGAGCTGTTTTTT. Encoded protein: CASSYNTGELFF.

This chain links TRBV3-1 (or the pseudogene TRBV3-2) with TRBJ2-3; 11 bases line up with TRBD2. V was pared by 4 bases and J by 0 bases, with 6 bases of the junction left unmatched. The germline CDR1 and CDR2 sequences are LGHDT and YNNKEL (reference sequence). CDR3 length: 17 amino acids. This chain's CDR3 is CASSLRLAGISTDTQYF. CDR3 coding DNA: TGTGCCAGCAGCCTGAGACTAGCGGGGATTAGCACAGATACGCAGTATTTT.

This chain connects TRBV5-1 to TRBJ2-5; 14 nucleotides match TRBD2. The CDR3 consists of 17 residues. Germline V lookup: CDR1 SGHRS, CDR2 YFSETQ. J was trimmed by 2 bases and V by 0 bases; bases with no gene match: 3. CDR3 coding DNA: TGCGCCAGCAGCTTGGGAGGGACTAGCGGGGGACAAGAGACCCAGTACTTC. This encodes CASSLGGTSGGQETQYF.

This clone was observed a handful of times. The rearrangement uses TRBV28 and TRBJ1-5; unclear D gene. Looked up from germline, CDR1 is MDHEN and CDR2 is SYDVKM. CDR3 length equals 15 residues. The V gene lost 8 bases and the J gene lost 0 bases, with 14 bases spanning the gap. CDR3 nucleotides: TGTGCCAGCCTCCCAGGCCTCTATAGCAATCAGCCCCAGCATTTT. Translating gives CASLPGLYSNQPQHF.

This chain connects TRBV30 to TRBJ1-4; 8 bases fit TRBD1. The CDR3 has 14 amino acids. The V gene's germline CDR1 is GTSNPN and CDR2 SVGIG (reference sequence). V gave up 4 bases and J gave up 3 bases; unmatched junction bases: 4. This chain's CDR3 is CAWNPTGANEKLFF. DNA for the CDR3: TGTGCCTGGAACCCGACAGGGGCTAATGAAAAACTGTTTTTT.

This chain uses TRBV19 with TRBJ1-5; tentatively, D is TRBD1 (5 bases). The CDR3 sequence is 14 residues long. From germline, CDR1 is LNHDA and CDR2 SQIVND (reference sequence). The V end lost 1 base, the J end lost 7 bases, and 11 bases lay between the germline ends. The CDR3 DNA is TGTGCCAGTAGTATAGGGGGCAGGGAACAGCCCCAGCATTTT. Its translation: CASSIGGREQPQHF.

CDR3 sequence (DNA): TGTGCCAGCAGCCGCCGACTAGCGGGGGACACCGGGGAGCTGTTTTTT. Its protein product is CASSRRLAGDTGELFF. The chain has TRBV7-2 and TRBJ2-2; the match to TRBD2 covers 12 bases. Trimming removed 5 bases from V and 3 bases from J; junction bases left unmatched: 4. The CDR3 spans 16 residues. Looked up from germline, CDR1 is SGHTA and CDR2 is FQGNSA.

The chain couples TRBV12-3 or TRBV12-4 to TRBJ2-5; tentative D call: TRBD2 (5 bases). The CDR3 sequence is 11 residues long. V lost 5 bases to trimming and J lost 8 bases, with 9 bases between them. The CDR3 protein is CASSRLATQYF. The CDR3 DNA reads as TGTGCCAGCAGTCGGCTAGCTACCCAGTACTTC.

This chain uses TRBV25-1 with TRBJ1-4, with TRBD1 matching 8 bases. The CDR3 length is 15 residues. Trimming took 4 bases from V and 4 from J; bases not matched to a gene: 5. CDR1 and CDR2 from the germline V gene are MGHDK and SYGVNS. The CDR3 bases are TGTGCCAGCAGTGCGCCGGGACAGGTTAATGAAAAACTGTTTTTT. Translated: CASSAPGQVNEKLFF.

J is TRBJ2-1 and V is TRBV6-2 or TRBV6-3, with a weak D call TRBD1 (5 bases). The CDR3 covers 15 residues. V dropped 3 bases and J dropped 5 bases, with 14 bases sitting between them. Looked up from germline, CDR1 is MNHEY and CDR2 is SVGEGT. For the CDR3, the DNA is TGTGCCAGCAGTTATGGGGCAGGGTCTAACAATGAGCAGTTCTTC. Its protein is CASSYGAGSNNEQFF.

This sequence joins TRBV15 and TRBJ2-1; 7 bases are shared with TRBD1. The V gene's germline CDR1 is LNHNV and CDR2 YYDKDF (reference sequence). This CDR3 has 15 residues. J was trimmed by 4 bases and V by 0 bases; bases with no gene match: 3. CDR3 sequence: CATSREGGAYNEQFF. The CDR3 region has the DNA TGTGCCACCAGCAGAGAAGGGGGCGCTTACAATGAGCAGTTCTTC.

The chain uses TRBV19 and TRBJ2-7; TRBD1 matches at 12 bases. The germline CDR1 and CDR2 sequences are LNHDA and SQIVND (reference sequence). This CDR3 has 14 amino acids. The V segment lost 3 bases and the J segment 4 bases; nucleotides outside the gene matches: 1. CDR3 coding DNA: TGTGCCAGTAGTATGGGACAGGGGGCTTACGAGCAGTACTTC. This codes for CASSMGQGAYEQYF.